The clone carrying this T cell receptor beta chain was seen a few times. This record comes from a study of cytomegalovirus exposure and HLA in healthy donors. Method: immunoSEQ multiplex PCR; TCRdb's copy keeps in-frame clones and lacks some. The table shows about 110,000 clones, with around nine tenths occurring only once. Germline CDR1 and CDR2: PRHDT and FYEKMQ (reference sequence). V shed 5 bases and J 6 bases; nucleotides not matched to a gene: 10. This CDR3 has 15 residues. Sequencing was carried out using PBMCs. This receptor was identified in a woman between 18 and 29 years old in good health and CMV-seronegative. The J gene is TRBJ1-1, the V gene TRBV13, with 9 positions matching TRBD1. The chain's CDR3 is CASSVPGQGYPEAFF. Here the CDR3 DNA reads TGTGCCAGCAGCGTCCCGGGACAGGGCTACCCTGAAGCTTTCTTT. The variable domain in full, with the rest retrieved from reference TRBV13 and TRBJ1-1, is AAGVIQSPRHLIKEKRETATLKCYPIPRHDTVYWYQQGPGQDPQFLISFYEKMQSDKGSIPDRFSAQQFSDYHSELNMSSLELGDSALYFCASSVPGQGYPEAFFGQGTRLTVV.